The 24 T cell receptor beta chains below come from one sample, sequenced in a study of blood T cells in healthy people across ages (dated by TCRdb to about 2015). The library was built by means of 5' RACE. TCRdb lists the instrument as Illumina HiSeq 2500. A second PCR of about 6 to 12 cycles was run with a J-beta primer mix and a sample-barcoded 5' primer. TCRdb reworked the public reads: Q25 trimming with fastp, MiXCR clone assembly, productive beta chains retained. All rows with the same CDR3 protein become a single entry with the most common DNA and genes. The sample yields 550,000 to 800,000 distinct CDR3 sequences; about 30% were counted once. The top ten constitute just over 15% of the sample. The sample was blood. Source of these receptors: a woman of 80 years or more in good health. Donor details come from another sample of the same person, matched by shared clones.

This clonotype was detected only a few times. The chain carries TRBV30 and TRBJ1-1; D gene ambiguous. The CDR3 consists of 13 residues. V was cut by 3 bases and J by 2 bases, with 10 bases left in between. From germline, CDR1 is GTSNPN and CDR2 SVGIG (reference sequence). The CDR3 DNA reads TGTGCCTGGAGCACGTCGGGAAACACTGAAGCTTTCTTT. Translating gives CAWSTSGNTEAFF. The variable domain in full, with the rest retrieved from reference TRBV30 and TRBJ1-1, is SQTIHQWPATLVQPVGSPLSLECTVEGTSNPNLYWYRQAAGRGLQLLFYSVGIGQISSEVPQNLSASRPQDRQFILSSKKLLLSDSGFYLCAWSTSGNTEAFFGQGTRLTVV.

The chain recombines TRBV5-1 with TRBJ1-4; tentatively, D is TRBD1 (5 bases). Germline loops: CDR1 SGHRS, CDR2 YFSETQ. Deletions cut 5 bases from V and 4 bases from J, with 12 bases between. The CDR3 is 14 amino acids. In DNA, the CDR3 is TGCGCCAGCAGACCACAGGAAAGTAATGAAAAACTGTTTTTT. It codes for CASRPQESNEKLFF.

The V gene is TRBV7-9, the J gene TRBJ2-4, with D perhaps matching TRBD2 (6 bases). Germline loops: CDR1 SEHNR, CDR2 FQNEAQ (reference sequence). The CDR3 covers 18 residues. Trimming removed 6 bases at V and 0 bases at J, with 21 bases between. CDR3 DNA sequence: TGTGCCAGCAGTCTGGGGGGAATCGGAGGTGAAGCCAAAAACATTCAGTACTTC. Translated: CASSLGGIGGEAKNIQYF. The full variable domain, completed using reference TRBV7-9 and TRBJ2-4, is DTGVSQNPRHKITKRGQNVTFRCDPISEHNRLYWYRQTLGQGPEFLTYFQNEAQLEKSRLLSDRFSAERPKGSFSTLEIQRTEQGDSAMYLCASSLGGIGGEAKNIQYFGAGTRLSVL.

A few counts support this clonotype. The rearrangement links TRBV5-1 to TRBJ1-1; D perhaps matches TRBD1 (5 bases). Per the germline V gene, CDR1 is SGHRS and CDR2 is YFSETQ. The CDR3 loop spans 15 amino acids. Deletions cut 0 bases from V and 4 bases from J, with 13 bases between. The CDR3 is CASSLALGGGTEAFF. The DNA of the CDR3 is TGCGCCAGCAGCTTGGCCTTGGGGGGAGGCACTGAAGCTTTCTTT.

Comments on this clonotype: Being one base from a much bigger clone, this may be a read error. The chain is built from TRBV6-2 or TRBV6-3 and TRBJ1-5; D is unresolved. Per the germline V gene, CDR1 is MNHEY and CDR2 is SVGEGT. The CDR3 is 13 residues long. The ends were cut back, 0 bases at V and 6 bases at J, with 6 bases in the middle. The CDR3 here is CASSYSSCQPQHF. CDR3 DNA: TGTGCCAGCAGTTACTCTTCATGTCAGCCCCAGCATTTT.

There are many counts of this clonotype. The gene calls are TRBV9 and TRBJ1-2; 9 bases map to TRBD1. Germline lookup yields CDR1 SGDLS and CDR2 YYNGEE. The ends lost 4 bases at V and 6 bases at J; junction bases unmatched: 13. The CDR3 covers 16 residues. The CDR3 is CASSLRDGTGSHGYTF. Here the CDR3 DNA reads TGTGCCAGCAGCCTCCGGGACGGGACAGGGTCGCATGGCTACACCTTC.

This clonotype was found many times. This chain uses TRBV9 with TRBJ2-1; D gene uncertain. The CDR3 consists of 14 residues. Per germline, CDR1 SGDLS and CDR2 YYNGEE. V was trimmed by 0 bases and J by 7 bases, leaving 11 bases between them. The CDR3 region is CASSVATEVNEQFF. For the CDR3, the DNA is TGTGCCAGCAGCGTAGCTACGGAAGTTAATGAGCAGTTCTTC. Full variable domain (remainder filled in from reference TRBV9 and TRBJ2-1): DSGVTQTPKHLITATGQRVTLRCSPRSGDLSVYWYQQSLDQGLQFLIQYYNGEERAKGNILERFSAQQFPDLHSELNLSSLELGDSALYFCASSVATEVNEQFFGPGTRLTVL.

Only a few counts were recorded for this clonotype. A much larger clone differs by one base, so this may be a read error. Written as DNA, the CDR3 is TGTGCCAGCAGCTTAGCGCGGGAAGAGCAGTACTTC. This encodes CASSLAREEQYF. The chain links TRBV7-2 to TRBJ2-7; D is possibly TRBD2 (6 bases). V was shortened by 0 bases and J by 7 bases, with 7 bases between the two germline ends. Germline V CDR1 and CDR2: SGHTA, FQGNSA. The length of the CDR3 is 12 residues.

V is TRBV5-1 and J is TRBJ2-4, with 10 nucleotides matching TRBD2. The junction had 6 bases not matched to a gene; V was cut back by 3 bases and J by 0 bases. CDR3 length: 17 amino acids. Germline assignment: CDR1 SGHRS and CDR2 YFSETQ. This chain's CDR3 is CASSSTSGDLAKNIQYF. CDR3 DNA sequence: TGCGCCAGCAGCTCCACTAGCGGGGACTTAGCCAAAAACATTCAGTACTTC.

J is TRBJ2-5 and V is TRBV15; D not resolved. Trimming pared 0 bases from V and 11 bases from J, leaving 16 bases between. The CDR3 is 14 amino acids. Germline V gives CDR1 LNHNV, CDR2 YYDKDF (reference sequence). Written as DNA, the CDR3 is TGTGCCACCAGCAGAGATCCGGCTAACGAGGTGCAGTACTTC. Protein sequence: CATSRDPANEVQYF.

The chain is built from TRBV6-2 or TRBV6-3 and TRBJ2-1, with TRBD2 matching 15 bases. V was clipped by 6 bases and J by 5 bases; unmatched bases: 11. Germline V CDR1 and CDR2: MNHEY, SVGEGT. The CDR3 is made up of 18 amino acids. This CDR3 is CASRPVGLAGGPHNEQFF. The CDR3 nucleotides are TGTGCCAGCAGACCCGTTGGACTAGCGGGGGGGCCCCACAATGAGCAGTTCTTC.

The gene calls are TRBV6-2 or TRBV6-3 and TRBJ2-5; D remains unclear. The germline V gene has CDR1 MNHEY and CDR2 SVGEGT. Trimming removed 6 bases at V and 4 bases at J, with 12 bases between. This CDR3 contains 13 residues. The CDR3 nucleotides read TGTGCCAGCAGGCCCCCCGGATCAGAGACCCAGTACTTC. This translates into CASRPPGSETQYF.

This clonotype occurred many times. The chain joins TRBV20-1 to TRBJ1-1; 7 bases agree with TRBD1. Germline-derived CDR1 and CDR2 are DFQATT and SNEGSKA (reference sequence). The junction had 10 bases not matched to a gene; V was cut back by 6 bases and J by 3 bases. The CDR3 is 14 amino acids. This CDR3 reads CSASQGFEYTEAFF. DNA of the CDR3: TGCAGTGCCTCACAGGGGTTCGAGTACACTGAAGCTTTCTTT.

This clonotype was counted only a few times. The chain is built from TRBV7-6 and TRBJ1-5; the D gene is possibly TRBD1 (6 bases). This CDR3 is built from 14 residues. Trimming removed 3 bases from V and 4 bases from J, with 10 bases in between. Germline V gene lookup returns CDR1 SGHVS and CDR2 FNYEAQ. The CDR3 sequence: CASSFGGANQPQHF. The CDR3 bases are TGTGCCAGCAGCTTCGGGGGGGCAAATCAGCCCCAGCATTTT.

This clonotype was counted at least ten times. J is TRBJ1-2 and V is TRBV7-9; TRBD1 matches 8 bases. Germline CDR1 SEHNR, CDR2 FQNEAQ (reference sequence). Trimming took 5 bases from V and 8 from J; bases not matched to a gene: 13. The CDR3 runs 15 residues. The CDR3 here is CASSGPGQAPGGYTF. In DNA, the CDR3 is TGTGCCAGCAGCGGACCGGGACAGGCCCCCGGGGGCTACACCTTC. Variable domain in full (rest from reference TRBV7-9 and TRBJ1-2): DTGVSQNPRHKITKRGQNVTFRCDPISEHNRLYWYRQTLGQGPEFLTYFQNEAQLEKSRLLSDRFSAERPKGSFSTLEIQRTEQGDSAMYLCASSGPGQAPGGYTFGSGTRLTVV.

As regards this clonotype: This may arise from a read error, as a much more abundant clone is one base away. The J gene is TRBJ2-5, the V gene TRBV20-1; possible D gene TRBD2, 5 bases. V gave up 0 bases and J gave up 11 bases, with 28 bases separating them. CDR1 and CDR2 from the germline V gene are DFQATT and SNEGSKA (reference sequence). This CDR3 spans 17 amino acids. In nucleotides, the CDR3 is TGCAGTGCTAGAGATCTCGCGGGCCCAACCTCAGGCGATGAGCAGTACTTC. Its protein product is CSARDLAGPTSGDEQYF.

In its sample, this clonotype was seen many times. The chain links TRBV29-1 to TRBJ2-7, with a possible D match to TRBD2 (6 bases). This CDR3 spans 16 amino acids. The V end was cut by 6 bases, the J end by 7 bases, with 28 bases between. Germline lookup yields CDR1 SQVTM and CDR2 ANQGSEA. CDR3 DNA: TGCAGCGTGACTCGTGGAACGGCCCCTGGGGCGGGGGAGCAGTACTTC. This encodes CSVTRGTAPGAGEQYF.

This clonotype was counted between two and nine times. The V gene is TRBV2, the J gene TRBJ2-7; 7 bases map to TRBD2. The CDR3 consists of 15 residues. The ends lost 1 base at V and 8 bases at J; junction bases unmatched: 11. Germline assignment: CDR1 SNHLY and CDR2 FYNNEI. Written as DNA, the CDR3 is TGTGCCAGCAGTGAAGTTAGGCAGGGACTAAGCAAGCAGTACTTC. Encoded protein: CASSEVRQGLSKQYF.

This clonotype has a count of ten or more. This chain joins TRBV20-1 and TRBJ2-1; 7 nucleotides align to TRBD1. The CDR3 extends over 14 amino acids. The ends lost 5 bases at V and 0 bases at J; junction bases unmatched: 4. Germline assignment: CDR1 DFQATT and CDR2 SNEGSKA (reference sequence). CDR3 amino acids: CSAPRDSSYNEQFF. The CDR3 DNA follows: TGCAGTGCTCCCCGGGACAGCTCCTACAATGAGCAGTTCTTC.

This clonotype appeared many times. V is TRBV20-1 and J is TRBJ2-7, with D hard to call. Trimming left V 0 bases short and J 5 bases short, with 11 bases between. The germline CDR1 and CDR2 sequences are DFQATT and SNEGSKA (reference sequence). The CDR3 has 13 residues. The DNA for the CDR3 is TGCAGTGCTAGAGACCCACATTCGGACGAGCAGTACTTC. Its protein is CSARDPHSDEQYF.

This chain connects TRBV6-6 to TRBJ2-7; 8 bases agree with TRBD1. The J call may be wrong; the DNA end is better matched by TRBJ2-5. CDR3 length: 15 amino acids. Germline V gene lookup returns CDR1 MNHNY and CDR2 SVGAGI (reference sequence). The CDR3: CASSPRQGIRETQYF. The DNA for the CDR3 is TGTGCCAGCAGTCCTAGACAGGGGATTCGGGAGACCCAGTACTTC.

This clonotype was seen at least ten times. The chain joins TRBV11-2 to TRBJ2-7; D is ambiguous. V was trimmed by 1 base and J by 2 bases, leaving 6 bases between them. There are 13 residues in the CDR3. Germline V gene lookup returns CDR1 SGHAT and CDR2 FQNNGV. CDR3 DNA: TGTGCCAGCAGCTTAGCAAGGGCCTACGAGCAGTACTTC. Protein: CASSLARAYEQYF.

This clonotype showed up many times. The chain employs TRBV28 and TRBJ2-3, with D perhaps TRBD2 (6 bases). Deletions cut 6 bases from V and 6 bases from J, with 19 bases between. CDR1 and CDR2 from the germline V gene are MDHEN and SYDVKM. CDR3 length equals 15 residues. In DNA form, the CDR3 reads TGTGCCAGCAGCCCGCTGTTGGGGAGCGGGGATACGCAGTATTTT. This translates into CASSPLLGSGDTQYF.

This clonotype has a handful of counts. This could be a read error, since a much larger clone is one nucleotide away. V usage is TRBV20-1 and J usage is TRBJ2-5; 11 bases agree with TRBD2. This CDR3 is built from 14 residues. V trimming: 5 bases; J trimming: 11 bases; junction bases outside the gene matches: 13. The germline V gene encodes CDR1 DFQATT and CDR2 SNEGSKA (reference sequence). The CDR3 region is CSAPTSGGKNEQYF. In DNA form, the CDR3 reads TGCAGTGCTCCCACTAGCGGGGGAAAGAATGAGCAGTACTTC.